The 32 T cell receptor beta chains reported below all come from one sample, sequenced in a study of cytomegalovirus exposure and HLA in healthy donors. Primers for the PCR totalled 60 Vbeta and 13 Jbeta. Repertoires were generated with immunoSEQ multiplex PCR, while TCRdb's copy carries only in-frame clones and drops some. The sample shows about 180,000 clones, 75% to 85% of them seen only once. Sequenced: PBMCs. Receptor source: a man aged 18-30 years in good health and CMV-seronegative.

Here the CDR3 DNA reads TGCGCCAGCAGCCCGGGACAGCATTCCTACTATGGCTACACCTTC. It codes for CASSPGQHSYYGYTF. This chain uses TRBV4-3 with TRBJ1-2; 7 bases are shared with TRBD1. Germline CDR1 LGHNA, CDR2 YSLEER. J lost 3 bases, V lost 4 bases, and 8 bases had no gene match. The CDR3 consists of 15 residues.

This chain's CDR3 is CAWSVTAFRVTQYF. Written as DNA, the CDR3 is TGTGCCTGGAGTGTAACCGCCTTCAGGGTCACGCAGTATTTT. The chain combines TRBV30 with TRBJ2-3, with D possibly TRBD1 on 5 matching bases. From germline, CDR1 is GTSNPN and CDR2 SVGIG (reference sequence). The CDR3 has 14 residues. V was cut by 0 bases and J by 9 bases, with 16 bases left in between.

With respect to this clone: The final CDR3 position lacks the conserved phenylalanine or tryptophan, pointing to a likely read error. The chain combines TRBV4-1 with TRBJ1-2, with D tentatively TRBD1 (5 bases). CDR1 is MGHRA and CDR2 is YSYEKL in the germline V gene. Trimming removed 4 bases at V and 4 bases at J, with 19 bases between. This CDR3 is 16 amino acids long. The CDR3 region has the DNA TGCGCCAGCAGCCTCGACTCAGGGATTAGCGGCTATGGCTACACCTCC. It yields the protein CASSLDSGISGYGYTS.

The chain links TRBV30 to TRBJ2-3; 8 bases agree with TRBD1. The CDR3 consists of 15 residues. Germline V CDR1 and CDR2: GTSNPN, SVGIG (reference sequence). With V trimmed by 5 bases and J by 1 base, 8 bases remained unmatched. CDR3 sequence (DNA): TGTGCCTGGGATGGACAGGGCGGGCGCACAGATACGCAGTATTTT. It encodes CAWDGQGGRTDTQYF. Full variable domain (missing parts from reference TRBV30 and TRBJ2-3): SQTIHQWPATLVQPVGSPLSLECTVEGTSNPNLYWYRQAAGRGLQLLFYSVGIGQISSEVPQNLSASRPQDRQFILSSKKLLLSDSGFYLCAWDGQGGRTDTQYFGPGTRLTVL.

V gene TRBV27 combines with J gene TRBJ1-5; D is unclear. The germline CDR1 and CDR2 sequences are MNHEY and SMNVEV (reference sequence). The CDR3 totals 15 residues. V was trimmed by 3 bases and J by 0 bases, leaving 9 bases between them. The CDR3 reads CASSFVPYSNQPQHF. The CDR3 nucleotides read TGTGCCAGCAGTTTCGTTCCGTATAGCAATCAGCCCCAGCATTTT.

The chain's CDR3 is CASSYGEASYNEQFF. The DNA of the CDR3 is TGTGCCAGCAGTTATGGGGAGGCCTCCTACAATGAGCAGTTCTTC. The chain joins TRBV6-5 to TRBJ2-1; TRBD2 is a possible D gene (6 bases). Germline CDR1 MNHEY, CDR2 SVGAGI. The CDR3 is made up of 15 amino acids. V was trimmed by 3 bases and J by 0 bases, leaving 9 bases between them.

The J gene is TRBJ1-1, the V gene TRBV9; D uncertain. The germline V gene encodes CDR1 SGDLS and CDR2 YYNGEE. The CDR3 runs 14 residues. With 2 bases removed from V and 4 bases from J, the gap between germline ends came to 12 bases. The CDR3: CASSVGERVTEAFF. DNA of the CDR3: TGTGCCAGCAGCGTGGGAGAGAGGGTCACTGAAGCTTTCTTT.

The chain has TRBV6-1 and TRBJ1-2, with D possibly being TRBD1 (5 bases). Germline loops: CDR1 MNHNS, CDR2 SASEGT. V lost 3 bases, J lost 4 bases, and 9 bases lay in between. The CDR3 has 13 amino acids. The CDR3 DNA sequence: TGTGCCAGCAGTGACAGGGTTACCTATGGCTACACCTTC. It specifies CASSDRVTYGYTF.

V gene TRBV6-5 combines with J gene TRBJ2-2; 9 positions agree with TRBD1. The V and J ends lost 4 bases and 4 bases, in that order; junction bases with no gene match: 4. Germline CDR1 and CDR2: MNHEY and SVGAGI. The length of the CDR3 is 15 residues. The DNA for the CDR3 is TGTGCCAGCAGTTGGGGGACAGGGAGCACCGGGGAGCTGTTTTTT. Its protein product is CASSWGTGSTGELFF.

The chain links TRBV7-8 to TRBJ2-6; TRBD2 matches at 7 bases. Germline assignment: CDR1 SGHVS and CDR2 FQNEAQ. Trimming removed 2 bases from V and 1 base from J; junction bases left unmatched: 8. The CDR3 sequence is 18 residues long. CDR3 in amino acids: CASSLHRGSRSGANVLTF. For the CDR3, the DNA is TGTGCCAGCAGCTTACATCGCGGGAGTAGATCTGGGGCCAACGTCCTGACTTTC. The variable domain in full, completed from reference TRBV7-8 and TRBJ2-6, reads GAGVSQSPRYKVAKRGQDVALRCDPISGHVSLFWYQQALGQGPEFLTYFQNEAQLDKSGLPSDRFFAERPEGSVSTLKIQRTQQEDSAVYLCASSLHRGSRSGANVLTFGAGSRLTVL.

The table lists this clone with a count of one. The chain couples TRBV6-1 to TRBJ1-4, with a possible D match to TRBD1 (5 bases). This CDR3 comprises 15 residues. The germline V and J ends were trimmed by 2 bases and 1 base, with 8 bases remaining between them. Germline loops: CDR1 MNHNS, CDR2 SASEGT. CDR3 coding DNA: TGTGCCAGCAGTGAACAGGGTGTAACTAATGAAAAACTGTTTTTT. Amino acids: CASSEQGVTNEKLFF.

The chain couples TRBV7-2 to TRBJ2-3, with D uncertain. CDR3 size: 14 residues. CDR1 SGHTA and CDR2 FQGNSA come from the germline V gene. V shed 3 bases and J shed 2 bases, with 9 bases lying between them. The CDR3 sequence is CASSLYLNTDTQYF. The CDR3 bases are TGTGCCAGCAGCTTGTACCTAAACACAGATACGCAGTATTTT.

This sequence joins TRBV7-8 and TRBJ1-2; perhaps TRBD1 as D (6 bases). This CDR3 comprises 15 residues. From germline, CDR1 is SGHVS and CDR2 FQNEAQ. V was pared by 2 bases and J by 4 bases, with 14 bases between. In DNA form, the CDR3 reads TGTGCCAGCAGCTTAAGACAGGTCCGATTCTATGGCTACACCTTC. Translation gives CASSLRQVRFYGYTF.

This sequence joins TRBV4-2 and TRBJ2-7; tentatively, D is TRBD1 (6 bases). The CDR3 loop spans 14 amino acids. The V end lost 3 bases, the J end lost 5 bases, and 14 bases lay between the germline ends. CDR1 is LGHNA, CDR2 YNFKEQ, per germline. CDR3 sequence (DNA): TGTGCCAGCAGCCAGGAAACAGGGAACCACGAGCAGTACTTC. Residues: CASSQETGNHEQYF.

This rearrangement joins TRBV30 to TRBJ1-2, with a weak D call TRBD1 (6 bases). The germline gives CDR1 GTSNPN, CDR2 SVGIG (reference sequence). The CDR3 runs 13 residues. Trimming removed 0 bases at V and 8 bases at J, with 13 bases between. CDR3 in amino acids: CAWSVLDSPGYTF. As DNA, the CDR3 is TGTGCCTGGAGTGTCCTGGACAGTCCCGGCTACACCTTC.

The table lists this clone with a few counts. V and J are TRBV30 and TRBJ2-6, with D possibly being TRBD1 (5 bases). This CDR3 is 14 amino acids long. Trimming removed 3 bases from V and 1 base from J, with 7 bases in between. Looked up from germline, CDR1 is GTSNPN and CDR2 is SVGIG (reference sequence). The CDR3 DNA reads as TGTGCCTGGAGAAAGGGGTCTGGGGCCAACGTCCTGACTTTC. This codes for CAWRKGSGANVLTF.

J is TRBJ2-2 and V is TRBV6-5, with TRBD2 matching over 8 bases. CDR3 length: 16 amino acids. The junction had 6 bases not matched to a gene; V was cut back by 4 bases and J by 2 bases. Germline CDR1 MNHEY, CDR2 SVGAGI. The CDR3 here is CASSFSGAFNTGELFF. DNA for the CDR3: TGTGCCAGCAGTTTTAGCGGGGCTTTTAACACCGGGGAGCTGTTTTTT.

This sequence joins TRBV9 and TRBJ2-3; the match to TRBD1 covers 8 bases. Germline V gene data show CDR1 as SGDLS and CDR2 as YYNGEE. V trimming: 4 bases; J trimming: 1 base; junction bases outside the gene matches: 5. This CDR3 is 15 amino acids long. The CDR3 here is CASSPGQGGTDTQYF. The CDR3 DNA sequence: TGTGCCAGCAGCCCTGGACAGGGAGGCACAGATACGCAGTATTTT.

This clone has just a few counts. The chain carries TRBV5-6 and TRBJ2-2, with D unclear. Trimming stripped 2 bases from V and 1 base from J, with 12 bases between. The germline V gene encodes CDR1 SGHDT and CDR2 YYEEEE. This CDR3 contains 16 residues. The CDR3 here is CASSLSPAVNTGELFF. CDR3 sequence (DNA): TGTGCCAGCAGCTTAAGTCCCGCGGTGAACACCGGGGAGCTGTTTTTT. The entire variable domain, with the rest obtained from reference TRBV5-6 and TRBJ2-2, is as follows: DAGVTQSPTHLIKTRGQQVTLRCSPKSGHDTVSWYQQALGQGPQFIFQYYEEEERQRGNFPDRFSGHQFPNYSSELNVNALLLGDSALYLCASSLSPAVNTGELFFGEGSRLTVL.

The V and J genes are TRBV5-4 and TRBJ2-2; 10 nucleotides agree with TRBD2. CDR3 length equals 17 residues. V trimming: 0 bases; J trimming: 4 bases; junction bases outside the gene matches: 6. CDR1 is SGHNT, CDR2 YYREEE, per germline (reference sequence). For the CDR3, the DNA is TGTGCCAGCAGCTTGGGTTCTTCTAGCGGGAGCACCGGGGAGCTGTTTTTT. It translates to CASSLGSSSGSTGELFF.

The sample holds a few counts of this clone. This chain connects TRBV7-2 to TRBJ2-7; TRBD2 might be the D (5 bases). In germline, CDR1 is SGHTA, CDR2 FQGNSA. The CDR3 has 13 amino acids. V was cut by 5 bases and J by 7 bases, with 15 bases left in between. The chain's CDR3 is CASSLGRFGEQYF. The CDR3 nucleotides are TGTGCCAGCAGCCTGGGGAGATTTGGTGAGCAGTACTTC.

This chain joins TRBV27 and TRBJ1-1, with a weak D call TRBD1 (6 bases). Germline loops: CDR1 MNHEY, CDR2 SMNVEV (reference sequence). Trimming shortened V by 2 bases and J by 7 bases, and 11 bases separated the two germline ends. The CDR3 is made up of 13 amino acids. The CDR3 reads CASSLQGLGEAFF. In nucleotides, the CDR3 is TGTGCCAGCAGTTTACAGGGGTTGGGTGAAGCTTTCTTT.

The J gene is TRBJ2-5, the V gene TRBV7-9; D may be TRBD2 (5 bases). The better agreement between TRBJ2-7 and the DNA end casts doubt on the J call. Per the germline V gene, CDR1 is SEHNR and CDR2 is FQNEAQ (reference sequence). This CDR3 comprises 14 residues. CDR3 coding DNA: TGTGCCAGCAGCCCGGACCGGGAACTCTACGAGCAGTACTTC. Its protein is CASSPDRELYEQYF.

In this sample, this clone turned up a few times. The chain couples TRBV27 to TRBJ2-7; perhaps TRBD2 as D (5 bases). V was pared by 6 bases and J by 1 base, with 16 bases between. The CDR3 extends over 15 amino acids. Germline V gives CDR1 MNHEY, CDR2 SMNVEV (reference sequence). The CDR3 spells CASRLAPDSSYEQYF. DNA for the CDR3: TGTGCCAGCAGATTAGCCCCGGACTCTTCCTACGAGCAGTACTTC.

The CDR3 loop reads CASSSGGGGASNEQFF. The DNA of the CDR3 is TGTGCCAGCAGCTCAGGGGGCGGGGGGGCGTCGAATGAGCAGTTCTTC. The chain joins TRBV7-8 to TRBJ2-1, with a possible D match to TRBD2 (9 bases). CDR1 is SGHVS, CDR2 FQNEAQ, per germline. The CDR3 runs 16 residues. Trimming took 4 bases from V and 7 from J, leaving 20 bases between them.

The gene calls are TRBV30 and TRBJ2-5; D may be TRBD2 (6 bases). The CDR3 length is 14 residues. V lost 2 bases and J 5 bases, leaving 15 bases between the germline ends. Germline V gene data show CDR1 as GTSNPN and CDR2 as SVGIG (reference sequence). CDR3 region: CAWSSGTGVETQYF. CDR3 nucleotides: TGTGCCTGGAGTTCCGGGACGGGGGTGGAGACCCAGTACTTC.

This clone was detected once. The CDR3 loop is CASSVGQTYTEAFF. CDR3 nucleotide sequence: TGTGCCAGCAGCGTAGGACAGACGTACACTGAAGCTTTCTTT. The rearrangement uses TRBV9 and TRBJ1-1; TRBD1 is a possible D gene (5 bases). Germline assignment: CDR1 SGDLS and CDR2 YYNGEE. The CDR3 runs to 14 residues. Trimming stripped 0 bases from V and 3 bases from J, with 9 bases between.

The chain is built from TRBV7-9 and TRBJ1-2; D call uncertain. CDR3 length equals 13 residues. Trimming took off 5 bases at V and 4 bases at J, with 11 bases between the two ends. Germline V gene sequence: CDR1 SEHNR, CDR2 FQNEAQ (reference sequence). CDR3 loop: CASSDLGSYGYTF. The CDR3 nucleotides read TGTGCCAGCAGCGACCTGGGGAGCTATGGCTACACCTTC.

This clone was picked up one time. The chain joins TRBV5-1 to TRBJ2-1; 12 positions match TRBD2. The germline V gene encodes CDR1 SGHRS and CDR2 YFSETQ. The CDR3 is 18 residues long. The trim removed 0 bases at V and 0 bases at J, leaving 4 bases unmatched. CDR3 region: CASSLAGLAGSSYNEQFF. The DNA of the CDR3 is TGCGCCAGCAGCTTGGCCGGACTAGCGGGGAGCTCCTACAATGAGCAGTTCTTC.

The chain carries TRBV6-5 and TRBJ1-1; maybe TRBD1 (5 bases). V lost 6 bases and J lost 1, with 12 bases in between. Germline values: CDR1 MNHEY, CDR2 SVGAGI. The CDR3 runs 14 residues. The CDR3: CASRGAPQNTEAFF. The CDR3 DNA is TGTGCCAGCAGAGGGGCCCCACAGAACACTGAAGCTTTCTTT.

The chain carries TRBV4-2 and TRBJ2-1, with D possibly TRBD2 on 7 matching bases. Per germline, CDR1 LGHNA and CDR2 YNFKEQ. This CDR3 region has 18 residues. V was clipped by 0 bases and J by 7 bases, with 22 bases between them. The DNA for the CDR3 is TGTGCCAGCAGCCAAGATTGGGGGGGCCGAGGAGGCGTGAATGAGCAGTTCTTC. Translated: CASSQDWGGRGGVNEQFF.

This clone was counted a single time. V gene TRBV19 combines with J gene TRBJ2-7, with 8 nucleotides matching TRBD2. The germline V gene has CDR1 LNHDA and CDR2 SQIVND (reference sequence). CDR3 length: 16 amino acids. The trim removed 5 bases at V and 4 bases at J, leaving 13 bases unmatched. CDR3 nucleotides: TGTGCCAGTAGTTCCTTTCGGAGCGGGAGAGGGTACGAGCAGTACTTC. This encodes CASSSFRSGRGYEQYF.